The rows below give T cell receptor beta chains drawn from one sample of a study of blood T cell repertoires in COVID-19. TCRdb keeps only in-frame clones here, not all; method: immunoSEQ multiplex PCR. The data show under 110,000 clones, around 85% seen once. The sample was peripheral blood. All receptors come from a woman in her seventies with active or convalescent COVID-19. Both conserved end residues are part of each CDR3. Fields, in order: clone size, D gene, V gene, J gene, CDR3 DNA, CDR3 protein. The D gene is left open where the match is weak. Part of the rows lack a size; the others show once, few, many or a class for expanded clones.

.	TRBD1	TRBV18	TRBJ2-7	TGTGCCAGCTCCCCATACCGGGACAGGGGTTACGAGCAGTACTTC	CASSPYRDRGYEQYF
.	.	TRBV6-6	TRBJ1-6	TGTGCCAGCAGTCGAACGTCATCAGGGCTAGGTTCACCCCTCCACTTT	CASSRTSSGLGSPLHF
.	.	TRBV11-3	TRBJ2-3	TGTGCCAGCAGCTTGACTAGTCGTAGCACAGATACGCAGTATTTT	CASSLTSRSTDTQYF
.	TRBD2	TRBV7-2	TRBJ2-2	TGTGCCAGCAGCTCCCGAGCGGGACCGAACACCGGGGAGCTGTTTTTT	CASSSRAGPNTGELFF
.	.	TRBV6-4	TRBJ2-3	TGTGCCAGCAGTGACTCGCAGGGCGCAGATACGCAGTATTTT	CASSDSQGADTQYF
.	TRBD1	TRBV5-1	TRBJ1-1	TGCGCCAGCAGCCCTTGGACAGGTGGCATGAACACTGAAGCTTTCTTT	CASSPWTGGMNTEAFF
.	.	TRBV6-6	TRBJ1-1	TGTGCCAGCAGTTATATGTCGGGGAACCAAGCTTTCTTT	CASSYMSGNQAFF
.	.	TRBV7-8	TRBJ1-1	TGTGCCAGCAGGTCAACAGGGAGATGGATGAACACTGAAGCTTTCTTT	CASRSTGRWMNTEAFF
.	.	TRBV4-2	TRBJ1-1	TGTGCCAGCAGCCAATCTCAGGGGCCCCCGGGGACTGAAGCTTTCTTT	CASSQSQGPPGTEAFF
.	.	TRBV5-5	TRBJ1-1	TGTGCCAGCAGCTTGACAGAGAACACTGAAGCTTTCTTT	CASSLTENTEAFF
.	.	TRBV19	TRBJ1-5	TGTGCCAGTAGTATACTGAGTCAGCCCCAGCATTTT	CASSILSQPQHF
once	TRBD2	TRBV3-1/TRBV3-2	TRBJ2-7	TGTGCCAGCAGCCAAGATCGTTGGGGAGGAGGTAGCGGGACCCTTAGGGCCGAGCAGTACTTC	CASSQDRWGGGSGTLRAEQYF
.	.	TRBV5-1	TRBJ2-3	TGCGCCAGCAGCTTAGCTAGCGGCACAGATACGCAGTATTTT	CASSLASGTDTQYF
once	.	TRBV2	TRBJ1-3	TGTGCCAGCAGTGGGATGGGGGCCTCTGGAAACACCATATATTTT	CASSGMGASGNTIYF
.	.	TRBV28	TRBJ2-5	TGTGCCAGCAGTAGAAACAGGGTGATCCAAGAGACCCAGTACTTC	CASSRNRVIQETQYF
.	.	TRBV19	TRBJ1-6	TGTGCCAGCACCCCCGGGATGTATAATTCACCCCTCCACTTT	CASTPGMYNSPLHF
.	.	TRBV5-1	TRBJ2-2	TGCGCCAGCAGGGGTGGGAGCACGACCACCGGGGAGCTGTTTTTT	CASRGGSTTTGELFF
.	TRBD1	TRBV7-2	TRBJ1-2	TGTGCCAGCAGCCCGGGACAGGGGGCCTATGGCTACACCTTC	CASSPGQGAYGYTF
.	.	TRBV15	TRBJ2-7	TGTGCCACCAGCAGAGGGGGGCTCTACGAGCAGTACTTC	CATSRGGLYEQYF
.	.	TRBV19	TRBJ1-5	TGTGCCAGTTCATTGACTCAGGGTTTTGGCCAGCCCCAGCATTTT	CASSLTQGFGQPQHF
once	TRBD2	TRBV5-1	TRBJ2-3	TGCGCCAGCAGCTTGGTAATTCTAGCGGTGAGCACAGATACGCAGTATTTT	CASSLVILAVSTDTQYF
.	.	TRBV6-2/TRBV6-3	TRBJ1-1	TGTGCCAGCAGTTACGGGGGCTTGAACACTGAAGCTTTCTTT	CASSYGGLNTEAFF
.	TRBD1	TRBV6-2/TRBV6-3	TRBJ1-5	TGTGCCAGCAGTATCAGGGGGTCTAGCAATCAGCCCCAGCATTTT	CASSIRGSSNQPQHF
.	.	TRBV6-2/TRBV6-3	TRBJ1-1	TGTGCCAGCAGTTACTCGAGATACACTGAAGCTTTCTTT	CASSYSRYTEAFF
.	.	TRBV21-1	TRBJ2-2	TGTGCCAGCAGCAAACAAGACGGAGGCCCTAACACCGGGGAGCTGTTTTTT	CASSKQDGGPNTGELFF
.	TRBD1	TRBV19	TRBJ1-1	TGTGCCAGTAGGTTGGCAGGGGGAACTGAAGCTTTCTTT	CASRLAGGTEAFF
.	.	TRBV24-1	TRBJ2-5	TGTGCCACCAGTGATTTGGCCAGGGAAGAGACCCAGTACTTC	CATSDLAREETQYF
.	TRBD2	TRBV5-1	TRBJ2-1	TGCGCCAGCAGCTTTCCTAGCGGGAGGGCTACAAATGAGCAGTTCTTC	CASSFPSGRATNEQFF